There are a few counts of the clone carrying this T cell receptor beta chain. No antigen is known for it. CD45RO/CCR7/CD25/CD127/CD95/CD27 sorting isolated CD4+ naive, central memory, regulatory and stem cell-like memory cells. The CDR3 runs 15 residues. Germline-derived CDR1 and CDR2 are SGHTA and FQGNSA. The V gene lost 5 bases and the J gene lost 0 bases, with 10 bases spanning the gap. This entry belongs to a study of beta chain features in type 1 diabetes. General observations from the study: Significant though moderate, a shortening of TCRB CDR3s appeared in all four CD4+ subsets of Type 1 diabetes patients.

Every isolated RNA sample was fully reverse transcribed, so sequencing captured expressed TCRB transcripts. Some clones are missing from TCRdb's copy, which holds only in-frame ones; the method was immunoSEQ multiplex PCR. The table records 150,000 or so clones, more than 9.5% of them present only once. The chain has TRBV7-2 and TRBJ1-4; possible D gene TRBD1, 5 bases. This TCR was recovered from a man younger than 30 in good health. The sequencing sample was made of central memory CD4+ T cells from blood. The CDR3 DNA follows: TGTGCCAGCAGCCAGCAGGGAACAACTAATGAAAAACTGTTTTTT. It is translated as CASSQQGTTNEKLFF.